These 3 T cell receptor beta chains were sequenced from one sample in a study of T cells after yellow fever vaccination. Each CDR3 protein is one row after TCRdb ran MiXCR on the 5' RACE reads. This sample has under 95,000 distinct CDR3 sequences; about 7.3% occur once, and the top ten carry around 30%. This sample comprised CD8+ T cells sorted from PBMCs, obtained about 10 days after the first yellow fever vaccination. These receptors all stem from a man aged 18 to 35 who received the YFV17D yellow fever vaccine.

This clonotype was detected ten times or more. The rearrangement uses TRBV5-6 and TRBJ1-5; possible D gene TRBD1, 5 bases. The CDR3 has 15 amino acids. V was pared by 0 bases and J by 1 base, with 8 bases between. The germline gives CDR1 SGHDT, CDR2 YYEEEE. As DNA, the CDR3 is TGTGCCAGCAGCTTGGCAGGGTCCAGCAATCAGCCCCAGCATTTT. This sequence encodes CASSLAGSSNQPQHF.

This clonotype was seen repeatedly, ten times or more. The DNA of the CDR3 is TGTGCCAGCAGTGAAGAACGAGGGGATTATGGCTACACCTTC. This gives the protein CASSEERGDYGYTF. The chain uses TRBV6-1 and TRBJ1-2; D may be TRBD1 (5 bases). The germline V gene encodes CDR1 MNHNS and CDR2 SASEGT. V dropped 1 base and J dropped 5 bases, with 11 bases sitting between them. This CDR3 comprises 14 residues.

This clonotype was observed a few times. J is TRBJ2-2 and V is TRBV6-9, with 7 bases that match TRBD1. V trimming: 9 bases; J trimming: 9 bases; junction bases outside the gene matches: 22. The CDR3 length is 17 residues. Germline-derived CDR1 and CDR2 are MNHGY and SVAAGI. The CDR3 DNA follows: TGTGCCAGAAGCCGAACGGGGCAGGGGGTCCCAGCGAGGGAGCTGTTTTTT. This gives the protein CARSRTGQGVPARELFF.